The 18 T cell receptor beta chains below all came from one sample that was sequenced in a study of blood T cell repertoires in COVID-19. Some clones are missing from TCRdb's copy, which holds only in-frame ones; the method was immunoSEQ multiplex PCR. The sample lists about 180,000 clones, around 83% occurring once. Sequenced sample: peripheral blood. All receptors come from a woman in her 70s with COVID-19, enrolled during active disease.

The table lists this clone with a count of one. This chain connects TRBV4-1 to TRBJ2-7, with 9 bases aligning to TRBD1. The germline gives CDR1 MGHRA, CDR2 YSYEKL. Losses at the gene ends were 4 bases for V and 6 bases for J; bases not matched to a gene: 13. CDR3 length: 16 residues. The CDR3 protein is CASSRLTGGTVFEQYF. CDR3 in DNA: TGCGCCAGCAGCCGACTGACAGGGGGGACTGTATTCGAGCAGTACTTC.

The chain joins TRBV9 to TRBJ1-5; D is unresolved. The CDR3 is 13 residues long. V shed 2 bases and J shed 0 bases, with 3 bases lying between them. CDR1 is SGDLS and CDR2 is YYNGEE in the germline V gene. The DNA for the CDR3 is TGTGCCAGCAGCGTCGGTAGCAATCAGCCCCAGCATTTT. Translation gives CASSVGSNQPQHF.

The chain joins TRBV30 to TRBJ1-1; a weak D match, TRBD1 (5 bases). CDR1 is GTSNPN and CDR2 is SVGIG in the germline V gene (reference sequence). Trimming took off 7 bases at V and 2 bases at J, with 8 bases between the two ends. This CDR3 comprises 11 residues. This chain's CDR3 is CASQENTEAFF. CDR3 nucleotides: TGTGCCTCACAGGAAAACACTGAAGCTTTCTTT.

The V and J genes are TRBV3-1 (or the pseudogene TRBV3-2) and TRBJ2-1, with 9 bases matching TRBD2. Germline CDR1 LGHDT, CDR2 YNNKEL (reference sequence). CDR3 length: 14 residues. V was clipped by 6 bases and J by 6 bases; unmatched bases: 6. The CDR3 DNA follows: TGTGCCAGCAGTCGGCGGGGGGGTTCCAATGAGCAGTTCTTC. Encoded protein: CASSRRGGSNEQFF.

The chain links TRBV6-5 to TRBJ2-7; D perhaps matches TRBD2 (6 bases). Germline V gives CDR1 MNHEY, CDR2 SVGAGI. The CDR3 covers 15 residues. Between the trimmed V and J ends, which lost 2 bases and 0 bases, there was a span of 11 bases. CDR3 bases: TGTGCCAGCAGTTACCTCAGCGGGTTCTCCTACGAGCAGTACTTC. It codes for CASSYLSGFSYEQYF.

J is TRBJ2-3 and V is TRBV6-6, with 8 bases that match TRBD2. Germline CDR1 and CDR2: MNHNY and SVGAGI (reference sequence). This CDR3 contains 15 residues. The V and J ends lost 6 bases and 8 bases, in that order; junction bases with no gene match: 13. For the CDR3, the DNA is TGTGCCAGCAGCGAAATTAGCGGGGCCCCCGGTACGCAGTATTTT. Its protein is CASSEISGAPGTQYF.

In this sample, this clone turned up a few times. This CDR3 is CASSFSRTGVVEQYF. Here the CDR3 DNA reads TGTGCCAGCAGCTTCTCCAGGACAGGGGTGGTCGAGCAGTACTTC. The rearrangement uses TRBV11-2 and TRBJ2-7; 9 positions match TRBD1. V gave up 3 bases and J gave up 6 bases; unmatched junction bases: 9. Germline V gene sequence: CDR1 SGHAT, CDR2 FQNNGV. The CDR3 covers 15 residues.

This sequence joins TRBV5-8 and TRBJ2-3; D is possibly TRBD1 (6 bases). CDR1 and CDR2 (germline): SGHTS, YDEGEE. The CDR3 runs 14 residues. Trimming left V 2 bases short and J 3 bases short, with 10 bases between. The CDR3 region is CASSLMQGTDTQYF. The CDR3 coding sequence is TGTGCCAGCAGCTTAATGCAGGGGACAGATACGCAGTATTTT.

CDR3 region: CASSPPGQPFEKLFF. DNA for the CDR3: TGTGCCAGCAGCCCTCCGGGACAGCCTTTTGAAAAACTGTTTTTT. The rearrangement uses TRBV7-9 and TRBJ1-4; TRBD1 matches at 7 bases. After removal of 5 bases from V and 7 bases from J, the junction contained 10 bases not matched to a gene. The length of the CDR3 is 15 residues. Germline CDR1 SEHNR, CDR2 FQNEAQ (reference sequence).

This clone was detected a few times. J is TRBJ2-2 and V is TRBV18; D gene unclear. Germline assignment: CDR1 KGHSH and CDR2 LQKENI. The germline V and J ends were trimmed by 2 bases and 1 base, with 8 bases remaining between them. The CDR3 is 15 residues long. The CDR3 DNA sequence: TGTGCCAGCTCACCAGTTCCCATGAACACCGGGGAGCTGTTTTTT. It specifies CASSPVPMNTGELFF.

This chain uses TRBV19 with TRBJ2-7; 7 bases match TRBD1. This CDR3 has 15 residues. The V and J ends lost 9 bases and 1 base, in that order; junction bases with no gene match: 12. Germline values: CDR1 LNHDA, CDR2 SQIVND (reference sequence). CDR3 loop: CARTYRTGDSYEQYF. The DNA of the CDR3 is TGTGCCAGAACTTATAGGACAGGCGATTCCTACGAGCAGTACTTC.

The chain recombines TRBV5-5 with TRBJ2-7; tentatively, D is TRBD1 (5 bases). The germline V gene encodes CDR1 SGHKS and CDR2 YYEKEE (reference sequence). The CDR3 is made up of 13 amino acids. V lost 7 bases and J 2 bases, leaving 13 bases between the germline ends. In DNA form, the CDR3 reads TGTGCCAGCGCTAGGGGCAGTGCCTACGAGCAGTACTTC. This translates into CASARGSAYEQYF.

This clone came up many times. The chain combines TRBV3-1 (or the pseudogene TRBV3-2) with TRBJ1-5; D unclear. CDR3 length: 15 residues. Per germline, CDR1 LGHDT and CDR2 YNNKEL (reference sequence). The ends were cut back, 6 bases at V and 0 bases at J, with 12 bases in the middle. The CDR3 DNA is TGTGCCAGCAGTTCCGACATTTATAGCAATCAGCCCCAGCATTTT. Translation: CASSSDIYSNQPQHF.

The V gene is TRBV7-2, the J gene TRBJ2-3; 8 bases are a match to TRBD2. The CDR3 runs to 17 residues. From germline, CDR1 is SGHTA and CDR2 FQGNSA. J was trimmed by 4 bases and V by 3 bases; bases with no gene match: 12. As DNA, the CDR3 is TGTGCCAGCAGCTTTTCCCGTCGGGTAGCGGGACCAGATACGCAGTATTTT. Translating it yields CASSFSRRVAGPDTQYF.

This clone was detected only a few times. This sequence joins TRBV7-9 and TRBJ2-1, with D unclear. In germline, CDR1 is SEHNR, CDR2 FQNEAQ (reference sequence). Trimming took off 5 bases at V and 0 bases at J, with 14 bases between the two ends. There are 16 residues in the CDR3. CDR3 sequence reads: CASSPKRRLSYNEQFF. The CDR3 coding sequence is TGTGCCAGCAGCCCAAAAAGGCGGCTCTCCTACAATGAGCAGTTCTTC.

J is TRBJ2-7 and V is TRBV5-6; D not resolved. Trimming took off 2 bases at V and 6 bases at J, with 12 bases between the two ends. CDR1 is SGHDT and CDR2 is YYEEEE in the germline V gene. CDR3 length: 13 amino acids. The CDR3 DNA reads as TGTGCCAGCAGCTTTGGAATAGGCGGCGAGCAGTACTTC. Protein: CASSFGIGGEQYF.

This rearrangement joins TRBV24-1 to TRBJ2-1; D possibly corresponds to TRBD2 (5 bases). V was clipped by 8 bases and J by 11 bases, with 12 bases between them. CDR1 and CDR2 from the germline V gene are KGHDR and SFDVKD. The CDR3 runs to 11 residues. The DNA for the CDR3 is TGTGCCACCACCCAGAGCGGTCAGCAGTTCTTC. Translation: CATTQSGQQFF.

The chain has TRBV28 and TRBJ1-4, with a weak D call TRBD1 (6 bases). The V gene's germline CDR1 is MDHEN and CDR2 SYDVKM. V was trimmed by 5 bases and J by 0 bases, leaving 10 bases between them. This CDR3 has 15 residues. CDR3 loop: CASSPDRTTNEKLFF. The CDR3 DNA reads TGTGCCAGCAGTCCGGACAGAACAACTAATGAAAAACTGTTTTTT.